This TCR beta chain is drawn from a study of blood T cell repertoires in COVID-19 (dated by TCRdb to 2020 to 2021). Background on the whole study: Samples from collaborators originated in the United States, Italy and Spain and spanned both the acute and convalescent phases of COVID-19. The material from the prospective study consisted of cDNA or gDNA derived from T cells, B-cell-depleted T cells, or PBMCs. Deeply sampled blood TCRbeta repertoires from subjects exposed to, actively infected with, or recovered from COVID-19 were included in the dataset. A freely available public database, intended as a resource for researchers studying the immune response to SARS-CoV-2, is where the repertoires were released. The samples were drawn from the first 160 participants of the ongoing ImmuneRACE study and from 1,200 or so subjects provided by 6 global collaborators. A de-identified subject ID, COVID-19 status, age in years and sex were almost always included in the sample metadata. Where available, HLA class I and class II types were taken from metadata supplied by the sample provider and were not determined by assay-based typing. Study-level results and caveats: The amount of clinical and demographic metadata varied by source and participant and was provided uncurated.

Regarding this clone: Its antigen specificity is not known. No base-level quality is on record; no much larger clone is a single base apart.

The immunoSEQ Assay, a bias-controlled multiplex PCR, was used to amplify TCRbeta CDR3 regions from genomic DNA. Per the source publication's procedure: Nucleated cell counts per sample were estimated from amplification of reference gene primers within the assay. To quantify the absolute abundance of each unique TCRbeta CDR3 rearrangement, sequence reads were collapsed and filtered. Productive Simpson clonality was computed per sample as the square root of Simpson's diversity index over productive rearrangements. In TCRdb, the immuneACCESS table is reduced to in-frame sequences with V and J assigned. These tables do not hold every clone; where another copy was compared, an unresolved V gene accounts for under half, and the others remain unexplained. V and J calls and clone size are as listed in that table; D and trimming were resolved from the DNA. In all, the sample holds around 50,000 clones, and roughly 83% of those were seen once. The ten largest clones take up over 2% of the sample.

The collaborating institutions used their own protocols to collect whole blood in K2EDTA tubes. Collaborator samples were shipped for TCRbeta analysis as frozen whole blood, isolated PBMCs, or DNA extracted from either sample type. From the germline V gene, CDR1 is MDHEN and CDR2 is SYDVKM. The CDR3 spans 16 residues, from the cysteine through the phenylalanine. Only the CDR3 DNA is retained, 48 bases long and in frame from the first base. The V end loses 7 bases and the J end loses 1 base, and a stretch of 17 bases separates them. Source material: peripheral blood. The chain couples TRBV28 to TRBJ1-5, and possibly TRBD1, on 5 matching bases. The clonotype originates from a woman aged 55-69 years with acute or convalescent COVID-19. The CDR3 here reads CASKIGGWGSNQPQHF. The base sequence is TGTGCCAGCAAAATCGGGGGGTGGGGGAGCAATCAGCCCCAGCATTTT.